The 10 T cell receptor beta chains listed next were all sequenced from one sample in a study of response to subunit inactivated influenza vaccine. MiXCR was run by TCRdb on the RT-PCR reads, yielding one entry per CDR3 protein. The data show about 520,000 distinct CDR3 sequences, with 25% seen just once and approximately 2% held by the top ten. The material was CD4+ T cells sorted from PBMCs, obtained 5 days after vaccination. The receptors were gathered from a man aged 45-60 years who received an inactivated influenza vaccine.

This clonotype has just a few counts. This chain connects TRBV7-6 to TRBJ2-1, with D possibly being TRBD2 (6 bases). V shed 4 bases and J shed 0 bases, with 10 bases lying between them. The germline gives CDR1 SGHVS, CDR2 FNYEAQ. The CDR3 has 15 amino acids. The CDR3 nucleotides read TGTGCCAGCAGCTCGGAGGGATACTCCTACAATGAGCAGTTCTTC. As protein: CASSSEGYSYNEQFF. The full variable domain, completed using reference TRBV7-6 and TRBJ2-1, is GAGVSQSPRYKVTKRGQDVALRCDPISGHVSLYWYRQALGQGPEFLTYFNYEAQQDKSGLPNDRFSAERPEGSISTLTIQRTEQRDSAMYRCASSSEGYSYNEQFFGPGTRLTVL.

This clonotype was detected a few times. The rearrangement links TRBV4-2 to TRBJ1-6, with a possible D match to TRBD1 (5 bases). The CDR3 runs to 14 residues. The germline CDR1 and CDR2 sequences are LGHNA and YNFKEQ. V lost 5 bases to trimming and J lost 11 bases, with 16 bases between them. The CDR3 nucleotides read TGTGCCAGCAGCATTGCTATCGACAGTACACCCCTCCACTTT. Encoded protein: CASSIAIDSTPLHF.

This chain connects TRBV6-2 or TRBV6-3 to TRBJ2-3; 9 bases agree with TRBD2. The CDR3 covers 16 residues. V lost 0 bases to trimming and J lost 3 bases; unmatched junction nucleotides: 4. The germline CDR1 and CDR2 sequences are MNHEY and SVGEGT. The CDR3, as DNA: TGTGCCAGCAGTTACTCGGCGGGAGGGCCGACAGATACGCAGTATTTT. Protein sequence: CASSYSAGGPTDTQYF.

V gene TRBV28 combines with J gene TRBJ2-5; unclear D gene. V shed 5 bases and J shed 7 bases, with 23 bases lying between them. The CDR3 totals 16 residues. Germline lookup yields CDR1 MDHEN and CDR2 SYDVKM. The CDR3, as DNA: TGTGCCAGCAGTAGCCCGACCCACACCTTCGTAACGACCCAGTACTTC. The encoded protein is CASSSPTHTFVTTQYF.

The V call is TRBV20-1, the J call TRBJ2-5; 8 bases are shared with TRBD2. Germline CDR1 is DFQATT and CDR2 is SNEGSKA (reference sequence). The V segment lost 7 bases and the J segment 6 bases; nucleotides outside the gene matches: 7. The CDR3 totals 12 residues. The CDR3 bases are TGCAGTGGGGGGACTAGAAGAAAGACCCAGTACTTC. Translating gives CSGGTRRKTQYF.

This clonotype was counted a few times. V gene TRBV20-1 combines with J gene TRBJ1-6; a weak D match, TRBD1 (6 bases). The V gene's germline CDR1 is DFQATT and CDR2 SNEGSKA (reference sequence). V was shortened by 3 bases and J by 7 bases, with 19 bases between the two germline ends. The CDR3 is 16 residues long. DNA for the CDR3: TGCAGTGCTAGTCATATTGAGGACAGTTTCAATTCACCCCTCCACTTT. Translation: CSASHIEDSFNSPLHF.

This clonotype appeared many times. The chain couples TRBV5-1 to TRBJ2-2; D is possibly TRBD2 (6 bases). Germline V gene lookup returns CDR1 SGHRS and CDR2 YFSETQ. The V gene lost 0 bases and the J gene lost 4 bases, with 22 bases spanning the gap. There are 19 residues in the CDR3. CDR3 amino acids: CASSLAWTTTPRGTGELFF. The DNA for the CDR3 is TGCGCCAGCAGCTTGGCCTGGACTACAACACCTCGAGGCACCGGGGAGCTGTTTTTT.

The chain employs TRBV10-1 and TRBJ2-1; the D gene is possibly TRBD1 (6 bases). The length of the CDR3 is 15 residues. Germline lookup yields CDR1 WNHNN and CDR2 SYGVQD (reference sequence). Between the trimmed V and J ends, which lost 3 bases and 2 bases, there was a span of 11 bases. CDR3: CASSELGAPYNEQFF. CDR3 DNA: TGCGCCAGCAGTGAATTGGGGGCCCCCTACAATGAGCAGTTCTTC.

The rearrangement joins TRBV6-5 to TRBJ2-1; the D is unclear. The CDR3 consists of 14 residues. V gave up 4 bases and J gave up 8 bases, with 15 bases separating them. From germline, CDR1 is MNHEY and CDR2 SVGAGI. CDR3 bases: TGTGCCAGCAGTTTGGCCAGCCCTAACCATGAGCAGTTCTTC. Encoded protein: CASSLASPNHEQFF.

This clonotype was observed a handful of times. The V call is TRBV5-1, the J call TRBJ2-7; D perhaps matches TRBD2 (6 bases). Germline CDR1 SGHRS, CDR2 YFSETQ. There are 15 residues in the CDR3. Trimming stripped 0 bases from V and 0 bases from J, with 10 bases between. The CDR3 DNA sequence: TGCGCCAGCAGCTTGGAGGGAGGTAGCTCCTACGAGCAGTACTTC. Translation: CASSLEGGSSYEQYF. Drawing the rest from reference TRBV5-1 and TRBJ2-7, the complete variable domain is KAGVTQTPRYLIKTRGQQVTLSCSPISGHRSVSWYQQTPGQGLQFLFEYFSETQRNKGNFPGRFSGRQFSNSRSEMNVSTLELGDSALYLCASSLEGGSSYEQYFGPGTRLTVT.